This T cell receptor (beta chain) was recorded in a study of identical twins. Overall study results and limits: Interpretation of the results relied on cross-sectional statistical analysis and not on following the same donors.

On this clonotype itself: The antigen remains unidentified.

Healthy Caucasians, and only they, were the donors. Unique molecular identifiers were present on the cDNA, which also gained a universal primer site by template switching. TCRdb re-called the 5' RACE reads through MiXCR, storing one row per CDR3 protein. Here the sample spans approximately 1.8 million distinct CDR3 sequences, less than 35% being singletons. This TCR came from a newborn girl in good health. The material sequenced was cord blood.

The CDR3 spells CSARDWRQGSLYSNQPQHF. DNA of the CDR3: TGCAGTGCTAGAGATTGGCGGCAGGGAAGTCTTTATAGCAATCAGCCCCAGCATTTT. The V and J genes are TRBV20-1 and TRBJ1-5, with a weak D call TRBD1 (5 bases). CDR1 and CDR2 from the germline V gene are DFQATT and SNEGSKA (reference sequence). V was shortened by 0 bases and J by 0 bases, with 21 bases between the two germline ends. The CDR3 has 19 amino acids.